Following are 15 T cell receptor beta chains from one sample sequenced in a study of blood T cell repertoires in COVID-19. Clones were read by immunoSEQ multiplex PCR, and TCRdb kept only the in-frame ones, dropping some. The sample gives about 150,000 clones, around 82% of which show up once; roughly 15% is in the top ten. Sequencing was carried out using peripheral blood. The receptor source for this set is a human donor with acute or convalescent COVID-19. The donor label of this sample is uncertain.

The chain is built from TRBV7-9 and TRBJ1-1; 7 bases are a match to TRBD1. The V and J ends lost 5 bases and 7 bases, in that order; junction bases with no gene match: 7. Germline V CDR1 and CDR2: SEHNR, FQNEAQ (reference sequence). The CDR3 has 13 residues. As DNA, the CDR3 is TGTGCCAGCAGCGACCGGGACAGTCATGAAGCTTTCTTT. Protein sequence: CASSDRDSHEAFF.

This chain links TRBV7-6 with TRBJ1-3, with D tentatively TRBD1 (6 bases). CDR3 length: 16 amino acids. V dropped 5 bases and J dropped 0 bases, with 14 bases sitting between them. CDR1 is SGHVS and CDR2 is FNYEAQ in the germline V gene. Here the CDR3 DNA reads TGTGCCAGCAGCATTTCGACAGGTTCCTCTGGAAACACCATATATTTT. Translating it yields CASSISTGSSGNTIYF.

Many counts were recorded for this clone. This sequence joins TRBV9 and TRBJ2-7, with TRBD2 matching over 12 bases. The junction had 7 bases not matched to a gene; V was cut back by 1 base and J by 2 bases. The CDR3 sequence is 17 residues long. From germline, CDR1 is SGDLS and CDR2 YYNGEE. CDR3 DNA sequence: TGTGCCAGCAGCGTACAGGCTAGCGGGGGGGGAACCTACGAGCAGTACTTC. It is translated as CASSVQASGGGTYEQYF.

This chain connects TRBV15 to TRBJ2-1, with 7 bases matching TRBD1. The CDR3 is 18 amino acids. Germline V gene sequence: CDR1 LNHNV, CDR2 YYDKDF (reference sequence). The J segment lost 0 bases and the V segment lost 0 bases, leaving 8 bases of the junction unmatched. The CDR3 sequence is CATSRDPPTGSSYNEQFF. The CDR3 nucleotides read TGTGCCACCAGCAGAGATCCCCCGACAGGGAGCTCCTACAATGAGCAGTTCTTC.

This clone was observed a handful of times. J is TRBJ2-4 and V is TRBV5-4; 11 positions agree with TRBD1. This CDR3 has 16 amino acids. Unmatched junction bases numbered 8, after V lost 2 bases and J lost 7 bases. CDR1 is SGHNT, CDR2 YYREEE, per germline (reference sequence). The DNA of the CDR3 is TGTGCCAGCAGCTTCGGGACAGGGGGTACGGCGAACATTCAGTACTTC. Its translation: CASSFGTGGTANIQYF.

This chain joins TRBV7-2 and TRBJ2-6, with 7 bases fitting TRBD2. CDR1 SGHTA and CDR2 FQGNSA come from the germline V gene. The trim removed 6 bases at V and 0 bases at J, leaving 5 bases unmatched. The CDR3 runs 16 residues. Written as DNA, the CDR3 is TGTGCCAGCAGGACCGGGAGGCCCTCTGGGGCCAACGTCCTGACTTTC. Translating it yields CASRTGRPSGANVLTF. The full variable domain, rest sourced from reference TRBV7-2 and TRBJ2-6, is GAGVSQSPSNKVTEKGKDVELRCDPISGHTALYWYRQSLGQGLEFLIYFQGNSAPDKSGLPSDRFSAERTGGSVSTLTIQRTQQEDSAVYLCASRTGRPSGANVLTFGAGSRLTVL.

The J gene is TRBJ1-5, the V gene TRBV30, with 8 bases identical to TRBD1. Germline lookup yields CDR1 GTSNPN and CDR2 SVGIG (reference sequence). After removal of 3 bases from V and 5 bases from J, the junction contained 6 bases not matched to a gene. CDR3 length: 14 amino acids. The CDR3 loop reads CAWSRGQGYQPQHF. The CDR3 region has the DNA TGTGCCTGGAGCCGAGGACAGGGCTATCAGCCCCAGCATTTT. Full variable domain (outside the CDR3, taken from reference TRBV30 and TRBJ1-5): SQTIHQWPATLVQPVGSPLSLECTVEGTSNPNLYWYRQAAGRGLQLLFYSVGIGQISSEVPQNLSASRPQDRQFILSSKKLLLSDSGFYLCAWSRGQGYQPQHFGDGTRLSIL.

Turning to this clone: Distinct nucleotide sequences in the sample also encode this CDR3. The V call is TRBV5-1, the J call TRBJ1-4, with D maybe TRBD1 (6 bases). V dropped 0 bases and J dropped 0 bases, with 9 bases sitting between them. The CDR3 has 16 residues. CDR1 and CDR2 (germline): SGHRS, YFSETQ. CDR3 DNA sequence: TGCGCCAGCAGCTTGGCCTCAGGGGCAACTAATGAAAAACTGTTTTTT. As protein: CASSLASGATNEKLFF.

The chain combines TRBV5-1 with TRBJ2-1, with D possibly being TRBD2 (5 bases). The CDR3 runs 15 residues. CDR1 is SGHRS, CDR2 YFSETQ, per germline. V was clipped by 4 bases and J by 0 bases, with 11 bases between them. Here the CDR3 DNA reads TGCGCCAGCAGCCCCCGGAGGAGCTCCTACAATGAGCAGTTCTTC. It codes for CASSPRRSSYNEQFF.

The chain carries TRBV6-5 and TRBJ1-1; TRBD1 matches at 9 bases. The CDR3 sequence is 15 residues long. V trimming: 6 bases; J trimming: 4 bases; junction bases outside the gene matches: 9. Looked up from germline, CDR1 is MNHEY and CDR2 is SVGAGI. CDR3 nucleotides: TGTGCCAGCAGCGACTCTCACAGGGGGCCCACTGAAGCTTTCTTT. Protein product: CASSDSHRGPTEAFF.

The chain recombines TRBV6-1 with TRBJ2-1; the match to TRBD1 covers 9 bases. The CDR3 is 15 amino acids. V trimming: 2 bases; J trimming: 10 bases; junction bases outside the gene matches: 9. CDR1 and CDR2 from the germline V gene are MNHNS and SASEGT. CDR3 sequence: CASSERRGQGTEQFF. The DNA for the CDR3 is TGTGCCAGCAGTGAAAGGAGGGGACAGGGAACAGAGCAGTTCTTC.

The J gene is TRBJ1-2, the V gene TRBV19; possibly TRBD1 for D (5 bases). There are 16 residues in the CDR3. V lost 11 bases and J 5 bases, leaving 27 bases between the germline ends. Germline CDR1 is LNHDA and CDR2 is SQIVND (reference sequence). The CDR3 DNA reads TGTGCCGCGCTGGTGGTTGGGGCCAGATTTTTGTATGGCTACACCTTC. Translated: CAALVVGARFLYGYTF.

This sequence joins TRBV6-5 and TRBJ1-1; no definite D call. The germline CDR1 and CDR2 sequences are MNHEY and SVGAGI. CDR3 length: 13 amino acids. V was cut by 0 bases and J by 6 bases, with 8 bases left in between. In DNA, the CDR3 is TGTGCCAGCAGTTACTCAGAGGAAGCTGAAGCTTTCTTT. It translates to CASSYSEEAEAFF.

The V and J genes are TRBV5-1 and TRBJ1-1; 7 nucleotides match TRBD1. Germline assignment: CDR1 SGHRS and CDR2 YFSETQ. The V segment lost 3 bases and the J segment 1 base; nucleotides outside the gene matches: 3. CDR3 length: 14 amino acids. The CDR3 nucleotides are TGCGCCAGCAGCTGGGACAGAGCGAACACTGAAGCTTTCTTT. Translation gives CASSWDRANTEAFF.

CDR3 nucleotide sequence: TGCGCCAGCAGCTTGGTGAGGGACGGGACAGGGGGGCAAGAGCAGTACTTC. Translated: CASSLVRDGTGGQEQYF. This chain links TRBV5-1 with TRBJ2-7, with 11 nucleotides matching TRBD1. Germline V gives CDR1 SGHRS, CDR2 YFSETQ. The CDR3 consists of 17 residues. V was clipped by 0 bases and J by 7 bases; unmatched bases: 12.